These 2 T cell receptor beta chains share one sample of origin, sequenced in a study of T cell responses to AZD1222 COVID-19 vaccine. Sequencing used immunoSEQ multiplex PCR; TCRdb keeps in-frame clones, though not all of them. The sample contains around 110,000 clones, roughly nine tenths of which appear only once. Sequenced material: peripheral blood, taken on day 0 of AZD1222 vaccination. These receptors came from an adult in good health.

The V and J genes are TRBV29-1 and TRBJ2-3, with D hard to call. CDR3 size: 10 residues. In germline, CDR1 is SQVTM, CDR2 ANQGSEA. V shed 5 bases and J shed 3 bases, with 3 bases lying between them. CDR3 region: CSVRTDTQYF. The CDR3 DNA reads as TGCAGCGTTAGAACAGATACGCAGTATTTT.

This clone was seen only once. The chain combines TRBV9 with TRBJ2-2; 10 positions match TRBD1. The CDR3 extends over 16 amino acids. Germline CDR1 reads SGDLS; CDR2 reads YYNGEE. V gave up 3 bases and J gave up 1 base; unmatched junction bases: 3. The CDR3 loop reads CASSEWTGGNTGELFF. The CDR3 DNA follows: TGTGCCAGCAGCGAGTGGACAGGGGGGAACACCGGGGAGCTGTTTTTT.